The rows below give T cell receptor beta chains drawn from one sample of a study of T cell repertoires in cytomegalovirus infection. TCRdb processed the reads anew with MiXCR; each CDR3 protein has one entry. The repertoire holds about 900,000 distinct CDR3 sequences, with roughly 31% as singletons. For these receptors, no antigen is known. Sequenced here: cultured CD8+ T cells from PBMCs, sampled from culture after CMV antigen stimulation. The receptors originated from a human donor in good health (CMV status not recorded). Some clones in this sample may be carry-over from other donors' samples. The CDR3 runs from the conserved cysteine through the conserved F or W. D genes are given only for firm matches. Size is stated for part of the rows, as once, few or many counts, or as a class when the clone is expanded.

j_call clone_size d_call v_call cdr3_nt cdr3_aa
TRBJ2-2 few - TRBV19 TGTGCCAGTAGATGGGTCATGAACACCGGGGAGCTGTTTTTT CASRWVMNTGELFF
TRBJ1-2 many - TRBV29-1 TGCAGCGTTGATATTGCCTTAGTTGTCGGTGGCTACACCTTC CSVDIALVVGGYTF
TRBJ2-7 few - TRBV7-6 TGTGCCAGCGTCCCTTTTGGGGATGCACCCTACGAGCAGTACTTC CASVPFGDAPYEQYF
TRBJ1-4 few - TRBV20-1 TGCAGTGCTAGAGAACAGGGAGGCGAAAAACTGTTTTTT CSAREQGGEKLFF
TRBJ1-6 - TRBD1 TRBV7-9 TGTGCCAGCAGCGCGACACAGGGGGCTGGGTCACCCCTCCACTTT CASSATQGAGSPLHF
TRBJ1-2 - TRBD1 TRBV20-1 TGCAGTGCAGAAACAGGGGGCCTACAGGATGATGGCTACACCTTC CSAETGGLQDDGYTF
TRBJ2-1 - - TRBV6-2/TRBV6-3 TGTGCCAGCGCCCCTTCGGCGAATGAGCAGTTCTTC CASAPSANEQFF
TRBJ2-1 once - TRBV2 TGTGCCAGTTGGGACTTGCCCTCCTACAATGAGCAGTTCTTC CASWDLPSYNEQFF
TRBJ1-1 few - TRBV6-5 TGTGCCAGCAGTTACGGTTCCCCCACTGAAGCTTTCTTT CASSYGSPTEAFF
TRBJ1-2 many TRBD1 TRBV4-3 TGCGCCAGCAGCCAAGATTGGGCAGGGGGCCGGTATGGCTACACCTTC CASSQDWAGGRYGYTF
TRBJ1-2 - - TRBV20-1 TGCAGTGCTAGAGGGACAGAGAATAACTATGGCTACACCTTC CSARGTENNYGYTF
TRBJ2-1 - - TRBV9 TGTGCCAGCAGCGTAGGAACAGGTAGGGGGGCTTTTGAGCAGTTCTTC CASSVGTGRGAFEQFF
TRBJ2-5 - TRBD1 TRBV7-6 TGTGCCAGCAGCTTAGAAGGGGACAGGTACCAAGAGACCCAGTACTTC CASSLEGDRYQETQYF
TRBJ2-1 few - TRBV7-3 TGTGCCAGCAGCTTAACCCCTCCCTACAATGAGCAGTTCTTC CASSLTPPYNEQFF
TRBJ1-5 - TRBD1 TRBV12-3/TRBV12-4 TGTGCCAGCAGTTCTTCCTCGGGACAGGGGAGTCAGCCCCAGCATTTT CASSSSSGQGSQPQHF
TRBJ2-2 - - TRBV15 TGTGCCACCAGCAGTACCGTGACCGGGGAGCTGTTTTTT CATSSTVTGELFF
TRBJ2-1 many TRBD1 TRBV7-8 TGTGCCAGCAGCATTGGACAGGGGACCCTCTACTCCTACAATGAGCAGTTCTTC CASSIGQGTLYSYNEQFF
TRBJ1-2 few TRBD1 TRBV12-5 TGTGCTAGTGGTTATTCAGACAGGGAGCCCACAACCAGAAACACCTTC CASGYSDREPTTRNTF
TRBJ2-2 few - TRBV28 TGTGCCAGCAGTTTATGGGGCGCAGAGAACACCGGGGAGCTGTTTTTT CASSLWGAENTGELFF
TRBJ2-3 - - TRBV7-8 TGTACCAGCCGGAGGCTTCTTGGGGATACACATAGCACAGATACGCAGTATTTT CTSRRLLGDTHSTDTQYF
TRBJ1-1 - TRBD1 TRBV27 TGTGCCAGCAGTCCCGGACAGGGCGACATGAACACTGAAGCTTTCTTT CASSPGQGDMNTEAFF
TRBJ1-2 few TRBD1 TRBV6-6 TGTGCCAGCAGTGCCTTTGGGGGGACAGGGGACGCCTATGGCTACACCTTC CASSAFGGTGDAYGYTF
TRBJ1-1 - TRBD1 TRBV12-3/TRBV12-4 TGTGCCAGCACCCCCGGCGGGTACAGGGGGCTCGCTGAAGCTTTCTTT CASTPGGYRGLAEAFF
TRBJ2-7 - TRBD1 TRBV19 TGTGCCAGTAGTATACTGGGGACAGGGGCCTACGAGCAGTACTTC CASSILGTGAYEQYF
TRBJ1-3 - TRBD1 TRBV4-1 TGCGCCAGCAGCCCCCGACAGGGGGTCTCTGGAAACACCATATATTTT CASSPRQGVSGNTIYF
TRBJ1-6 - - TRBV20-1 TGCAGTGCTAGAGGTGCCTCGGGGAATTCACCCCTCCACTTT CSARGASGNSPLHF
TRBJ2-3 - TRBD2 TRBV6-1 TGTGCCAGCACCCTCGGACTAGCCCACACAGATACGCAGTATTTT CASTLGLAHTDTQYF
TRBJ1-5 - - TRBV10-2 TGCGCCAGCAGTGATCCAGGGACTAATCAGCCCCAGCATTTT CASSDPGTNQPQHF
TRBJ1-2 few - TRBV15 TGTGCCACAGGGGGCTATGGCTACACCTTC CATGGYGYTF
TRBJ1-2 - TRBD1 TRBV5-5 TGTGCCAGCAGCTTGGGGACAGGGGCCTCCTATGGCTACACCTTC CASSLGTGASYGYTF
TRBJ2-1 - TRBD2 TRBV12-3/TRBV12-4 TGTGCCAGCAGTTTAGTAGGGCTAGCGGGGGATCCCTACAATGAGCAGTTCTTC CASSLVGLAGDPYNEQFF
TRBJ1-2 - - TRBV12-3/TRBV12-4 TGTACCAGCTTGGGGGAGGGTGATGGCTACACCTTC CTSLGEGDGYTF
TRBJ2-3 - - TRBV10-3 TGTGCCATCAGTGACCGCCTGACAGGTCCTAGCACAGATACGCAGTATTTT CAISDRLTGPSTDTQYF
TRBJ1-5 - - TRBV19 TGTGCCAGTAGTATTGATTGGGACATTCTCCTTGTGGGCAATCAGCCCCAGCATTTT CASSIDWDILLVGNQPQHF
TRBJ2-5 - TRBD1 TRBV6-5 TGTGCCAGCAGTTACTCGTTGGACAGGGAGGAGACCCAGTACTTC CASSYSLDREETQYF
TRBJ2-7 - - TRBV19 TGTGCCAGTAGTGTCCTAAGTCCGGGACCCGCGGGGAACGAGCAGTACTTC CASSVLSPGPAGNEQYF
TRBJ1-2 - - TRBV7-9 TGTGCCAGCAGCTTCACGTCGTTCTATGGCTACACCTTC CASSFTSFYGYTF
TRBJ1-4 - - TRBV7-2 TGTGCCAGCAGTGAACTTTTCGGCGAACTGTTTTTT CASSELFGELFF
TRBJ2-2 - - TRBV7-9 TGTGCCAACAGACCCGGGAGAAACACCGGGGAGCTGTTTTTT CANRPGRNTGELFF
TRBJ2-7 - - TRBV27 TGTGCCAGCAGTTTAGGGAGAATCTACGAGCAGTACTTC CASSLGRIYEQYF
TRBJ1-2 few - TRBV14 TGTGCCAGCACCCCTGTTGACGGGCAGGAGACCGCTAACTATGGCTACACCTTC CASTPVDGQETANYGYTF
TRBJ2-5 - - TRBV2 TGTGCCAGCAGTGTCAGCGAATGGGGTCGCCAAGAGACCCAGTACTTC CASSVSEWGRQETQYF
TRBJ2-1 - - TRBV28 TGTGCCAGCAGTCCCCCGGTCTGGGAGGCCAGTTACAATGAGCAGTTCTTC CASSPPVWEASYNEQFF